This TCR beta chain was retrieved from a study of T cell clusters in autoimmune cytopenias. CDR3 length: 16 amino acids. The germline gives CDR1 SGHKS, CDR2 YYEKEE (reference sequence). Each sample's input was around 270 ng genomic DNA, 30,000 to 45,000 genome equivalents. TRB rearrangements were amplified by touch-down multiplex PCR with mixed TRB-A/B primers. No DNA is given; TCRdb re-called the multiplex PCR reads and lists each CDR3 protein once. The table lists roughly 4,700 distinct CDR3 sequences. This sample was also put to use in a study of T cell repertoires in aging, cancer and after chemotherapy.

The clonotype originates from a human donor in good health. The rearrangement joins TRBV5-5 to TRBJ1-5. Sequencing was performed on peripheral blood. The CDR3 here is CASSLAAVGSNQPQHF.